The 11 T cell receptor beta chains below come from one sample, sequenced in a study of blood T cell repertoires in COVID-19. Measured with immunoSEQ multiplex PCR; TCRdb has only the in-frame clones, and not every one. In the table there are around 250,000 clones, 90% of which are singletons. The sequenced material came from PBMCs or T cells enriched from blood (not recorded which). Every receptor here comes from a woman in her twenties or thirties with acute COVID-19.

The CDR3 is CARGGDLFTEAFF. Written as DNA, the CDR3 is TGTGCCAGGGGCGGGGATTTATTCACTGAAGCTTTCTTT. V is TRBV28 and J is TRBJ1-1; D not resolved. V lost 9 bases and J lost 4, with 15 bases in between. CDR3 size: 13 residues. The germline CDR1 and CDR2 sequences are MDHEN and SYDVKM.

V and J are TRBV4-3 and TRBJ1-4; the D gene is possibly TRBD1 (5 bases). V lost 1 base to trimming and J lost 4 bases, with 7 bases between them. The germline gives CDR1 LGHNA, CDR2 YSLEER. CDR3 size: 14 residues. DNA for the CDR3: TGCGCCAGCAGCCAAGGACAGCTTAATGAAAAACTGTTTTTT. Amino acid sequence: CASSQGQLNEKLFF.

This clone was seen more than once but under ten times. The chain links TRBV7-2 to TRBJ1-2, with D possibly being TRBD1 (5 bases). Germline V gene sequence: CDR1 SGHTA, CDR2 FQGNSA. V lost 0 bases and J lost 6, with 17 bases in between. The CDR3 is made up of 16 amino acids. The CDR3 protein is CASSLAGGREWNGYTF. In nucleotides, the CDR3 is TGTGCCAGCAGCTTAGCTGGCGGCAGGGAATGGAATGGCTACACCTTC.

The chain has TRBV6-6 and TRBJ2-7; D perhaps matches TRBD1 (5 bases). The germline V gene encodes CDR1 MNHNY and CDR2 SVGAGI (reference sequence). Trimming shortened V by 2 bases and J by 3 bases, and 14 bases separated the two germline ends. There are 15 residues in the CDR3. The CDR3 bases are TGTGCCAGCAGTTACGGGCCAGGGCTGAACTACGAGCAGTACTTC. It encodes CASSYGPGLNYEQYF.

DNA for the CDR3: TGTGCCAGCAGTCCCGGGACAGGGACTTCCACCGGGGAGCTGTTTTTT. Protein product: CASSPGTGTSTGELFF. The V gene is TRBV11-3, the J gene TRBJ2-2; TRBD1 matches 9 bases. Germline CDR1 SGHNT, CDR2 YENEEA. The CDR3 sequence is 16 residues long. V lost 6 bases and J lost 4; bases outside the gene matches: 9. Combining the CDR3 with reference TRBV11-3 and TRBJ2-2 gives the whole variable domain EAGVVQSPRYKIIEKKQPVAFWCNPISGHNTLYWYLQNLGQGPELLIRYENEEAVDDSQLPKDRFSAERLKGVDSTLKIQPAELGDSAVYLCASSPGTGTSTGELFFGEGSRLTVL.

The gene calls are TRBV29-1 and TRBJ1-1, with D unclear. Germline V CDR1 and CDR2: SQVTM, ANQGSEA. Trimming took off 7 bases at V and 1 base at J, with 10 bases between the two ends. The CDR3 length is 12 residues. Here the CDR3 reads CSALGGNTEAFF. The CDR3 DNA follows: TGCAGCGCCCTGGGAGGGAACACTGAAGCTTTCTTT.

This clone was seen just once. The chain couples TRBV12-5 to TRBJ2-2; 7 bases align to TRBD2. Germline CDR1 and CDR2: LGHNT and FRNRAP. The CDR3 spans 14 residues. Trimming removed 1 base from V and 6 bases from J; junction bases left unmatched: 2. The chain's CDR3 is CASGLGGGSGELFF. In DNA form, the CDR3 reads TGTGCTAGTGGTTTGGGGGGGGGATCCGGGGAGCTGTTTTTT.

This chain joins TRBV12-5 and TRBJ2-3; the D is unclear. Germline V lookup: CDR1 LGHNT, CDR2 FRNRAP. With 1 base removed from V and 4 bases from J, the gap between germline ends came to 6 bases. The length of the CDR3 is 13 residues. The CDR3 protein is CASGLDRADTQYF. The CDR3 nucleotides read TGTGCTAGTGGTTTGGATAGAGCAGATACGCAGTATTTT. Using reference TRBV12-5 and TRBJ2-3 for the parts outside the CDR3, the full variable domain is DARVTQTPRHKVTEMGQEVTMRCQPILGHNTVFWYRQTMMQGLELLAYFRNRAPLDDSGMPKDRFSAEMPDATLATLKIQPSEPRDSAVYFCASGLDRADTQYFGPGTRLTVL.

The genes are TRBV4-3 and TRBJ2-7, with 9 nucleotides matching TRBD1. Germline values: CDR1 LGHNA, CDR2 YSLEER. The junction had 10 bases not matched to a gene; V was cut back by 4 bases and J by 6 bases. The CDR3 loop spans 15 amino acids. CDR3 protein: CASSRTGTGLFEQYF. CDR3 nucleotide sequence: TGCGCCAGCAGCCGGACCGGGACAGGGTTGTTCGAGCAGTACTTC.

The CDR3 nucleotides are TGTGCCAGTAGTATAGATTCCGCAACTAGCGGGCCCTACAATGAGCAGTTCTTC. This sequence encodes CASSIDSATSGPYNEQFF. This chain connects TRBV19 to TRBJ2-1, with 9 nucleotides matching TRBD2. V trimming: 0 bases; J trimming: 2 bases; junction bases outside the gene matches: 8. Germline lookup yields CDR1 LNHDA and CDR2 SQIVND (reference sequence). This CDR3 is built from 18 residues.

J is TRBJ1-6 and V is TRBV19, with a weak D call TRBD1 (5 bases). This CDR3 region has 11 residues. V was pared by 8 bases and J by 10 bases, with 9 bases between. Germline V gives CDR1 LNHDA, CDR2 SQIVND (reference sequence). The CDR3 spells CASSGGSPLHF. In DNA, the CDR3 is TGTGCCAGTTCCGGGGGATCACCCCTCCACTTT.